This T cell receptor beta chain emerged from a study of cytomegalovirus exposure and HLA in healthy donors. Study-wide findings and caveats: Among TCR beta chains, those listed as cytomegalovirus-associated numbered some 170.

Primers: 60 Vbeta forward and 13 Jbeta reverse. Repertoires were generated with immunoSEQ multiplex PCR, while TCRdb's copy carries only in-frame clones and drops some. The table lists about 76,000 clones, roughly 80% of them singletons. In this sample, this clone turned up a few times. Its antigen is as yet unknown. Trimming shortened V by 0 bases and J by 1 base, and 3 bases separated the two germline ends. CDR1 and CDR2 from the germline V gene are LGHNA and YSLEER. The length of the CDR3 is 13 residues. The source material was PBMCs. The receptor was derived from a woman in her 30s in good health and CMV-seronegative. The chain employs TRBV4-3 and TRBJ1-1; no firm D call. The CDR3 sequence is CASSQEANTEAFF. The DNA for the CDR3 is TGCGCCAGCAGCCAAGAGGCGAACACTGAAGCTTTCTTT.